This entry is about one TCR beta chain. Its specificity is unknown. The entry originates in a study of cytomegalovirus exposure and HLA in healthy donors. Across the study: HLA-typed donors were the source of around 77 million unique TCRs held in an early data release. General observations from the study: Later analysis demonstrated an association between a missense DCLRE1C variant and TCR beta V- and J-gene trimming. A later look showed TCR association rates differing by HLA locus, highest for DRB1 and lowest for HLA-C.

Primers: 60 Vbeta forward and 13 Jbeta reverse. In the original analysis: It was a later analysis that counted 79 million or so unique TCR beta chains, of which around 11 million were shared. The method was immunoSEQ multiplex PCR; TCRdb's version includes in-frame clones alone and lacks a portion of them. V, J and clone size are those of that table, while D and trimming were read from the DNA. Of 200,000 to 250,000 clones in the sample, 75% to 90% were seen once. This CDR3 comprises 13 residues. Trimming left V 5 bases short and J 4 bases short, with 12 bases between. Germline-derived CDR1 and CDR2 are LNHDA and SQIVND (reference sequence).

The chain carries TRBV19 and TRBJ2-7; perhaps TRBD1 as D (5 bases). Sequenced material: PBMCs. The TCR originated in a woman aged 18 to 35 in good health and CMV-seronegative. For the CDR3, the DNA is TGTGCCAGTAGTGGGGCCTTTGGATACGAGCAGTACTTC. Translation: CASSGAFGYEQYF.